Listed here are 14 T cell receptor beta chains from one sample, sequenced in a study of blood T cell repertoires in COVID-19. The method was immunoSEQ multiplex PCR; TCRdb's version includes in-frame clones alone and lacks a portion of them. The sample contains around 240,000 clones, 80% to 90% of which appear only once. The sequenced material came from peripheral blood. The receptors derive from a man aged 40-55 years with acute or convalescent COVID-19.

The genes are TRBV2 and TRBJ1-1; D possibly corresponds to TRBD1 (6 bases). V lost 11 bases to trimming and J lost 1 base, with 14 bases between them. The CDR3 is 13 amino acids. Germline-derived CDR1 and CDR2 are SNHLY and FYNNEI. Here the CDR3 DNA reads TGTGCCTCGAGGACAGAGCAGAACACTGAAGCTTTCTTT. It yields the protein CASRTEQNTEAFF. Drawing the rest from reference TRBV2 and TRBJ1-1, the complete variable domain is EPEVTQTPSHQVTQMGQEVILRCVPISNHLYFYWYRQILGQKVEFLVSFYNNEISEKSEIFDDQFSVERPDGSNFTLKIRSTKLEDSAMYFCASRTEQNTEAFFGQGTRLTVV.

The V gene is TRBV5-4, the J gene TRBJ2-5; D ambiguous. The CDR3 length is 13 residues. Germline CDR1 reads SGHNT; CDR2 reads YYREEE (reference sequence). V lost 3 bases to trimming and J lost 1 base, with 7 bases between them. The CDR3 DNA sequence: TGTGCCAGCAGCTCCCCCCTCCAAGAGACCCAGTACTTC. It codes for CASSSPLQETQYF.

As for this clone: Other DNA sequences in this specimen translate into the identical CDR3. This chain connects TRBV10-3 to TRBJ1-5; a possible D gene is TRBD1 (5 bases). The CDR3 extends over 15 amino acids. Trimming left V 3 bases short and J 1 base short, with 10 bases between. Germline values: CDR1 ENHRY, CDR2 SYGVKD. In DNA form, the CDR3 reads TGTGCCATCAGTGACCCAGGGCGGAGCAATCAGCCCCAGCATTTT. This gives the protein CAISDPGRSNQPQHF.

The CDR3 loop reads CAWGSSGNTIYF. The CDR3 DNA follows: TGTGCCTGGGGCAGTTCTGGAAACACCATATATTTT. The chain employs TRBV30 and TRBJ1-3; no clear D. Trimming left V 5 bases short and J 1 base short, with 6 bases between. The germline V gene has CDR1 GTSNPN and CDR2 SVGIG (reference sequence). The CDR3 is made up of 12 amino acids.

This sequence joins TRBV7-8 and TRBJ1-4; 10 bases fit TRBD1. V lost 5 bases to trimming and J lost 8 bases; unmatched junction nucleotides: 11. Germline lookup yields CDR1 SGHVS and CDR2 FQNEAQ. CDR3 length: 16 amino acids. The CDR3 loop is CASSTDRPGQGEKLFF. CDR3 coding DNA: TGTGCCAGCAGCACCGACCGTCCGGGACAGGGGGAAAAACTGTTTTTT.

The chain uses TRBV10-3 and TRBJ2-1, with 9 positions matching TRBD1. Trimming removed 6 bases from V and 6 bases from J; junction bases left unmatched: 12. The CDR3 length is 16 residues. The germline V gene has CDR1 ENHRY and CDR2 SYGVKD. DNA of the CDR3: TGTGCCATCAGCGGACCGGACAGGGGAAGTAGCAATGAGCAGTTCTTC. This encodes CAISGPDRGSSNEQFF.

This chain connects TRBV19 to TRBJ1-1; D is undetermined. Trimming left V 10 bases short and J 3 bases short, with 18 bases between. This CDR3 contains 14 residues. The V gene's germline CDR1 is LNHDA and CDR2 SQIVND (reference sequence). Here the CDR3 reads CAIGCLGRDTEAFF. Here the CDR3 DNA reads TGTGCCATTGGTTGCCTCGGTCGGGACACTGAAGCTTTCTTT. The complete variable domain, with remaining parts taken from reference TRBV19 and TRBJ1-1, reads DGGITQSPKYLFRKEGQNVTLSCEQNLNHDAMYWYRQDPGQGLRLIYYSQIVNDFQKGDIAEGYSVSREKKESFPLTVTSAQKNPTAFYLCAIGCLGRDTEAFFGQGTRLTVV.

V gene TRBV10-1 combines with J gene TRBJ2-2, with D tentatively TRBD1 (5 bases). The CDR3 covers 12 residues. Trimming left V 6 bases short and J 6 bases short, with 8 bases between. Germline V gene data show CDR1 as WNHNN and CDR2 as SYGVQD (reference sequence). Here the CDR3 DNA reads TGCGCCAGCAGAGGGGTGGCCGGGGAGCTGTTTTTT. It is translated as CASRGVAGELFF.

This chain connects TRBV25-1 to TRBJ2-2; tentatively, D is TRBD2 (5 bases). The CDR3 runs 17 residues. Deletions cut 6 bases from V and 3 bases from J, with 20 bases between. Germline CDR1 MGHDK, CDR2 SYGVNS. This CDR3 reads CASRASVGSMDTGELFF. The CDR3 coding sequence is TGTGCCAGCAGAGCTTCAGTGGGGAGTATGGACACCGGGGAGCTGTTTTTT.

Turning to this clone: A read error may account for a junction end that differs from germline. V and J are TRBV27 and TRBJ2-1; 7 nucleotides agree with TRBD1. Germline lookup yields CDR1 MNHEY and CDR2 SMNVEV (reference sequence). This CDR3 has 13 residues. CDR3 residues: CVSSLRQGSEQFF. CDR3 DNA: TGTGTCAGCAGTTTAAGACAGGGAAGTGAGCAGTTCTTC.

The genes are TRBV15 and TRBJ2-3; possibly TRBD1 for D (6 bases). Trimming left V 6 bases short and J 5 bases short, with 12 bases between. There are 13 residues in the CDR3. Germline CDR1 is LNHNV and CDR2 is YYDKDF (reference sequence). CDR3 amino acids: CATRKDRVDTQYF. DNA of the CDR3: TGTGCCACCAGGAAGGACAGAGTAGATACGCAGTATTTT.

J is TRBJ1-4 and V is TRBV6-5, with D possibly matching TRBD1 (6 bases). The CDR3 spans 14 residues. CDR1 and CDR2 from the germline V gene are MNHEY and SVGAGI. Trimming pared 6 bases from V and 7 bases from J, leaving 15 bases between. CDR3 DNA sequence: TGTGCCAGCAGGGATGGACAGAGCAGTGAAAAACTGTTTTTT. Its translation is CASRDGQSSEKLFF.

This clone was seen more than once but under ten times. This chain uses TRBV6-1 with TRBJ1-6; TRBD1 might be the D (6 bases). Germline values: CDR1 MNHNS, CDR2 SASEGT. V was clipped by 2 bases and J by 7 bases, with 18 bases between them. CDR3 length: 17 amino acids. The CDR3 nucleotides read TGTGCCAGCAGTGAACGGGGGGCAGGGGTATCGAATTCACCCCTCCACTTT. Translation: CASSERGAGVSNSPLHF.

The CDR3 spells CASSSGTGNSPLHF. The CDR3, as DNA: TGTGCCAGCAGCTCGGGGACAGGGAATTCACCCCTCCACTTT. V usage is TRBV7-2 and J usage is TRBJ1-6; 9 bases are shared with TRBD1. Germline lookup yields CDR1 SGHTA and CDR2 FQGNSA. The CDR3 contains 14 residues. Trimming took 4 bases from V and 7 from J; bases not matched to a gene: 2.